The clone carrying this TCR beta chain was detected ten times or more. Its specificity is not known. TCRdb itself ran the RT-PCR reads through MiXCR, one entry per CDR3 protein. The repertoire holds about 310,000 distinct CDR3 sequences, with 21% as singletons. The data belong to a study of response to subunit inactivated influenza vaccine. Broader study findings: Authors suggested that a seasonal influenza vaccination recruits few new T cells each time.

The CDR3 is made up of 16 amino acids. Germline V lookup: CDR1 DFQATT, CDR2 SNEGSKA (reference sequence). J lost 6 bases, V lost 1 base, and 8 bases had no gene match. The J gene is TRBJ2-2, the V gene TRBV20-1; 10 bases fit TRBD1. Sequences were derived from PBMCs from blood, sampled approximately 22 months after vaccination. This receptor was identified in a man aged 50-75 years who received an inactivated influenza vaccine. The CDR3: CSARGEGTGDSGELFF. In DNA, the CDR3 is TGCAGTGCTAGAGGGGAGGGGACAGGGGATTCCGGGGAGCTGTTTTTT.